This TCR beta chain was sequenced for a study of TIL therapy for anti-PD-1-resistant metastatic lung cancer. Study context: Tumors had a median PD-L1 proportion score of 6%. A few tumors were EGFR-mutant and two were ALK-rearranged. Tumors carried a median approximately 1.6 non-synonymous mutations per megabase.

This was the immunoSEQ v3 assay. Profiled with immunoSEQ multiplex PCR; TCRdb holds only in-frame clones, not every one. This table holds more than 45,000 clones, more than 75% found once. Time point denoted: pre-treatment sample, taken before nivolumab and TIL therapy. Overall study results and limits: The baseline peripheral repertoire was partially replaced by infused TIL clonotypes that later decayed.

This clone has a single count. What it binds is not known. Material: blood, obtained at baseline. The receptor was isolated from a person aged 25-85 years with non-small cell lung cancer.

The CDR3 sequence is CASSSPSGSLVNEQFF. CDR3 nucleotide sequence: TGTGCCAGCAGCTCCCCTAGCGGGAGTTTAGTCAATGAGCAGTTCTTC. The J gene is TRBJ2-1, the V gene TRBV11-2, with 10 bases matching TRBD2. Trimming at V came to 4 bases and at J to 6 bases, leaving 9 bases not matched to a gene. This CDR3 region has 16 residues. In germline, CDR1 is SGHAT, CDR2 FQNNGV. The whole variable domain, remainder taken from reference TRBV11-2 and TRBJ2-1, is EAGVAQSPRYKIIEKRQSVAFWCNPISGHATLYWYQQILGQGPKLLIQFQNNGVVDDSQLPKDRFSAERLKGVDSTLKIQPAKLEDSAVYLCASSSPSGSLVNEQFFGPGTRLTVL.